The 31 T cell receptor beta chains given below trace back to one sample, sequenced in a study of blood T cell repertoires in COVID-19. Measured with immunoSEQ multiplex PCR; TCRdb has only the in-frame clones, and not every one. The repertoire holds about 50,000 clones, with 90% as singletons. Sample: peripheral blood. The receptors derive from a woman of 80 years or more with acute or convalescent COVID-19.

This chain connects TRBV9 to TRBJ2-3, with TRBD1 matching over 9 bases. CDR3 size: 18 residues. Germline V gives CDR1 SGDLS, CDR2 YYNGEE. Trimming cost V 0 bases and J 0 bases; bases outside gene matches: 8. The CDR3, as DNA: TGTGCCAGCAGCGTAGGCCTAGGGACAGGGAGTAGCACAGATACGCAGTATTTT. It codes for CASSVGLGTGSSTDTQYF. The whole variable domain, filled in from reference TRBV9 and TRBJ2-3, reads DSGVTQTPKHLITATGQRVTLRCSPRSGDLSVYWYQQSLDQGLQFLIQYYNGEERAKGNILERFSAQQFPDLHSELNLSSLELGDSALYFCASSVGLGTGSSTDTQYFGPGTRLTVL.

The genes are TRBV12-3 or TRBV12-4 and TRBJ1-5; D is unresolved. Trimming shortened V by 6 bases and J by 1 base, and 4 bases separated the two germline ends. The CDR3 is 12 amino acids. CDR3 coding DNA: TGTGCCAGCAGGCAGAGCAATCAGCCCCAGCATTTT. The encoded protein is CASRQSNQPQHF.

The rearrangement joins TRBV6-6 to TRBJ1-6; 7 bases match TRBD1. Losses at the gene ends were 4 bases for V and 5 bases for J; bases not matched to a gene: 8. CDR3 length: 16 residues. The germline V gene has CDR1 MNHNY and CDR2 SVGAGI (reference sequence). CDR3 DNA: TGTGCCAGCAGTTCTCGGGACAGAGAAAATAATTCACCCCTCCACTTT. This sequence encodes CASSSRDRENNSPLHF.

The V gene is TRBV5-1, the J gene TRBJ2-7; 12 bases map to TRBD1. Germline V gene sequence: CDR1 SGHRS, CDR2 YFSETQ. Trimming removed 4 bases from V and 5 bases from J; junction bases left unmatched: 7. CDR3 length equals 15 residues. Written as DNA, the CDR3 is TGCGCCAGCAGCAGTCCCGGGACAGGGGGCAACGAGCAGTACTTC. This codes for CASSSPGTGGNEQYF.

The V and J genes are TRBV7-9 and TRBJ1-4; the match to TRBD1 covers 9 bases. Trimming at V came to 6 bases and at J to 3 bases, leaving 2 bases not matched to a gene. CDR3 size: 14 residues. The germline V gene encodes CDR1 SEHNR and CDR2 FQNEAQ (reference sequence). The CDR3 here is CASRGTGPNEKLFF. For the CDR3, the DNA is TGTGCCAGCAGGGGGACAGGGCCTAATGAAAAACTGTTTTTT.

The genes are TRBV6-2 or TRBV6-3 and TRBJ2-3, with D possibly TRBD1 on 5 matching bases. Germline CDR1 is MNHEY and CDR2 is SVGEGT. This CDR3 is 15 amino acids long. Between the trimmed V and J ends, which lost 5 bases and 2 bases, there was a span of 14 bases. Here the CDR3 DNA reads TGTGCCAGCAGTCCAACGCCAGGGCACACAGATACGCAGTATTTT. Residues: CASSPTPGHTDTQYF.

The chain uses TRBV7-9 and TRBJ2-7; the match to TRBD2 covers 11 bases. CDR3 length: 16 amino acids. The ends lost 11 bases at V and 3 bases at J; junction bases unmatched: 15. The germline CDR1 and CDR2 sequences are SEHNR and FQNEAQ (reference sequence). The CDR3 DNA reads TGTGCCTCCAGTAGGCTAGCGGGAGGACAGGACTACGAGCAGTACTTC. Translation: CASSRLAGGQDYEQYF. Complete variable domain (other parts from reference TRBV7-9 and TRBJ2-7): DTGVSQNPRHKITKRGQNVTFRCDPISEHNRLYWYRQTLGQGPEFLTYFQNEAQLEKSRLLSDRFSAERPKGSFSTLEIQRTEQGDSAMYLCASSRLAGGQDYEQYFGPGTRLTVT.

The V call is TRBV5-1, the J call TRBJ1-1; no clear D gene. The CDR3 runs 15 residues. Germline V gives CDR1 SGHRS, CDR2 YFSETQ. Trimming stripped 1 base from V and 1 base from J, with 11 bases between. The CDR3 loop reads CASSLSGDKNTEAFF. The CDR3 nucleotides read TGCGCCAGCAGCTTGAGTGGAGATAAGAACACTGAAGCTTTCTTT. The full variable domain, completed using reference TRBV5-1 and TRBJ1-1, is KAGVTQTPRYLIKTRGQQVTLSCSPISGHRSVSWYQQTPGQGLQFLFEYFSETQRNKGNFPGRFSGRQFSNSRSEMNVSTLELGDSALYLCASSLSGDKNTEAFFGQGTRLTVV.

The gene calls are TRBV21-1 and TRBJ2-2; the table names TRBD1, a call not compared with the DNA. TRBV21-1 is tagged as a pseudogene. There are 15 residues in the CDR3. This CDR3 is CATPGGRGRTGELFF. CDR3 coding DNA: TGTGCCACCCCAGGGGGCAGGGGACGAACCGGGGAGCTGTTTTTT.

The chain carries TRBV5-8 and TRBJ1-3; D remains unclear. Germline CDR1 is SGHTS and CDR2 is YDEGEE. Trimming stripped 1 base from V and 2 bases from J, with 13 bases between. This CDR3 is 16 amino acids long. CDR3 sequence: CASSLWAGEAGNTIYF. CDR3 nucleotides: TGTGCCAGCAGCTTGTGGGCCGGGGAGGCTGGAAACACCATATATTTT.

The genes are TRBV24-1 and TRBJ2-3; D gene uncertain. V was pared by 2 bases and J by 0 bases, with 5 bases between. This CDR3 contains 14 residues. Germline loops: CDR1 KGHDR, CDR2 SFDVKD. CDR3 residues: CATSDSISTDTQYF. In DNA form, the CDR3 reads TGTGCCACCAGTGATTCCATTAGCACAGATACGCAGTATTTT.

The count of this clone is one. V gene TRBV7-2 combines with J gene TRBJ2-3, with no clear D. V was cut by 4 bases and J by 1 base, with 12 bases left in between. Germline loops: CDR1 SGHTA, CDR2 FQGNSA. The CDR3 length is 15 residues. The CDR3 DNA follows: TGTGCCAGCAGCTATAACCCCCCAGGCACAGATACGCAGTATTTT. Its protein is CASSYNPPGTDTQYF.

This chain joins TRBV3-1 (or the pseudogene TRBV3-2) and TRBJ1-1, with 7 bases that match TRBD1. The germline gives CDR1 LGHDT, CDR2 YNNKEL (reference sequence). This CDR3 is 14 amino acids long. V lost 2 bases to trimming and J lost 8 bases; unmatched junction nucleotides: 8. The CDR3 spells CASSQWRQGGEAFF. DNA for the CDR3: TGTGCCAGCAGCCAATGGAGACAGGGTGGGGAAGCTTTCTTT.

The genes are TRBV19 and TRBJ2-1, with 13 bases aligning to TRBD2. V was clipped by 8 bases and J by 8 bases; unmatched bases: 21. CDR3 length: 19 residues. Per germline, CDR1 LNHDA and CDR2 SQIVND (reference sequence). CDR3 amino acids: CASSQTPPGLAGRSDEQFF. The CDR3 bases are TGTGCCAGTTCTCAAACCCCTCCGGGACTAGCGGGAAGAAGCGATGAGCAGTTCTTC.

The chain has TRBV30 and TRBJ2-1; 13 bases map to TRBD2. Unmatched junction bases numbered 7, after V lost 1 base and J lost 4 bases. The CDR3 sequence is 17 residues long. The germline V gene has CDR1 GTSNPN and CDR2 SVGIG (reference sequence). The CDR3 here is CAWSGGLAGEVYNEQFF. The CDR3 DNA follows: TGTGCCTGGAGTGGCGGACTAGCGGGAGAGGTATACAATGAGCAGTTCTTC.

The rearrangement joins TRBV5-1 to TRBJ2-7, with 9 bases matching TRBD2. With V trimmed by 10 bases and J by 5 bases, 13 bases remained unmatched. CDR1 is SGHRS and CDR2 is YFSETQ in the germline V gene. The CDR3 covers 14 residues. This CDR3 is CASALGSGSDEQYF. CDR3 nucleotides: TGCGCCTCAGCACTGGGTAGCGGGAGTGACGAGCAGTACTTC.

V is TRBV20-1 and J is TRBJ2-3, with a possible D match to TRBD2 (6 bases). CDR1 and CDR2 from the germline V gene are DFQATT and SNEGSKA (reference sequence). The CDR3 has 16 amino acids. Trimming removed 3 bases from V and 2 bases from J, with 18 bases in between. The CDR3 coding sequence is TGCAGTGCTAGTAGCGGCGGGACGGCGTACACAGATACGCAGTATTTT. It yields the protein CSASSGGTAYTDTQYF.

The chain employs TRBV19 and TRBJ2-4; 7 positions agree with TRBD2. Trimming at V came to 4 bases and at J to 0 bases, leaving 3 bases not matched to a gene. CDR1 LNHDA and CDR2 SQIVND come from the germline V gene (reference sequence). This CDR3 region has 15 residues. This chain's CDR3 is CASSNSGVAKNIQYF. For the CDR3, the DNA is TGTGCCAGTAGTAACAGCGGGGTAGCCAAAAACATTCAGTACTTC. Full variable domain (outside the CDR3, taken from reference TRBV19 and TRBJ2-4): DGGITQSPKYLFRKEGQNVTLSCEQNLNHDAMYWYRQDPGQGLRLIYYSQIVNDFQKGDIAEGYSVSREKKESFPLTVTSAQKNPTAFYLCASSNSGVAKNIQYFGAGTRLSVL.

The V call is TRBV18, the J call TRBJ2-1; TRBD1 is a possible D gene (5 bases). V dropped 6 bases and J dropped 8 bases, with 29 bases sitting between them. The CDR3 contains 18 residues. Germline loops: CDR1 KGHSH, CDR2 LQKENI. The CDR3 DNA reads TGTGCCAGCTCTCCCCAACAACCGGGCCACAAAGGCAGGGATGAGCAGTTCTTC. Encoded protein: CASSPQQPGHKGRDEQFF.

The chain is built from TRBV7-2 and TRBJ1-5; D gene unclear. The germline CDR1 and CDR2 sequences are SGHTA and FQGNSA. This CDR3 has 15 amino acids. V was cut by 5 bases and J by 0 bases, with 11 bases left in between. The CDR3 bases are TGTGCCAGCAGCGTGACATCCAATAGCAATCAGCCCCAGCATTTT. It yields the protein CASSVTSNSNQPQHF.

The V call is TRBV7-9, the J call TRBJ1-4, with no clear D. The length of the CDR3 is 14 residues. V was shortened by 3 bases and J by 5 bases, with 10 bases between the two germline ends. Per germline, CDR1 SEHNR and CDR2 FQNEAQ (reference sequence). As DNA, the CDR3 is TGTGCCAGCAGCTTCGGGAGGCAAAATGAAAAACTGTTTTTT. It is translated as CASSFGRQNEKLFF.

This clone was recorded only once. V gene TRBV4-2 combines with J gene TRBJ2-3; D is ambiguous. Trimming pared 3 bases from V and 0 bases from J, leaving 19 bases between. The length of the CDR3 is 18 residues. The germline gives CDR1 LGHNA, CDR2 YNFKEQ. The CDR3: CASSQRPPRFTSTDTQYF. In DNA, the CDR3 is TGTGCCAGCAGCCAGCGCCCCCCCCGCTTCACTAGCACAGATACGCAGTATTTT.

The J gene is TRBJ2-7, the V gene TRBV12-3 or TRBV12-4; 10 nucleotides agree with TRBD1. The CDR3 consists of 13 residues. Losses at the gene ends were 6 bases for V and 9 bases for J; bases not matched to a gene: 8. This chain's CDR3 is CASSPTRQGAQYF. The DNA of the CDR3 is TGTGCCAGCAGCCCGACGAGACAGGGGGCGCAGTACTTC.

The CDR3 region is CASSPGEAYGYTF. The CDR3 nucleotides are TGTGCCAGCAGTCCCGGAGAGGCCTATGGCTACACCTTC. The V gene is TRBV12-3 or TRBV12-4, the J gene TRBJ1-2; D is unresolved. Trimming left V 5 bases short and J 4 bases short, with 11 bases between. This CDR3 region has 13 residues.

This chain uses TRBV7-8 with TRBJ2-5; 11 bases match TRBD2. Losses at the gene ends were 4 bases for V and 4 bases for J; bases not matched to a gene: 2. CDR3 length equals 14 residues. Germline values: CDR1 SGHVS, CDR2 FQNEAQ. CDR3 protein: CASSSGLAGETQYF. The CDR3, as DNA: TGTGCCAGCAGCTCCGGACTAGCGGGAGAGACCCAGTACTTC.

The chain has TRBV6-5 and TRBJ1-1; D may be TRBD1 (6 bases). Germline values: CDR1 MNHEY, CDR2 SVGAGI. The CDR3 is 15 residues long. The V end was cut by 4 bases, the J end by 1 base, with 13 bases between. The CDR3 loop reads CASSSRRGSNTEAFF. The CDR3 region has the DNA TGTGCCAGCAGTTCTCGCAGGGGCTCGAACACTGAAGCTTTCTTT.

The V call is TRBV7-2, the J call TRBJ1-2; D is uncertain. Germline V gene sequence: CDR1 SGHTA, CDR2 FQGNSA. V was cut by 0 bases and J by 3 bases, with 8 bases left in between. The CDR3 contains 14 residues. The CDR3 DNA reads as TGTGCCAGCAGCTTAGCGCAGGTCGACTATGGCTACACCTTC. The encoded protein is CASSLAQVDYGYTF.

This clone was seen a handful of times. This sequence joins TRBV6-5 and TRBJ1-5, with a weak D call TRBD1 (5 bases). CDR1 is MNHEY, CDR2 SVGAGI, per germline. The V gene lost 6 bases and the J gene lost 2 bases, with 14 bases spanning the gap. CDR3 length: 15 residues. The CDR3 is CASRETVLGNQPQHF. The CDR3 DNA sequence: TGTGCCAGCAGAGAGACAGTTCTCGGCAATCAGCCCCAGCATTTT.

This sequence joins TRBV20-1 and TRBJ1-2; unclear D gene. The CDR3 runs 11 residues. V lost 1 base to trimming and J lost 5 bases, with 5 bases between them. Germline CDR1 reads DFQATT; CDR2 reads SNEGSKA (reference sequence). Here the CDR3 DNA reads TGCAGTGCTAGAGGGGAGTATGGCTACACCTTC. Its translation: CSARGEYGYTF.

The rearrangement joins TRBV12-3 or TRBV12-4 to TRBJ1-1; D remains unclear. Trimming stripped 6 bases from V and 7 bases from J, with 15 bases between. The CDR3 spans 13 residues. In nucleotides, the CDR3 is TGTGCCAGCAGGCCCCGACTATTGGGTGAAGCTTTCTTT. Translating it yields CASRPRLLGEAFF.

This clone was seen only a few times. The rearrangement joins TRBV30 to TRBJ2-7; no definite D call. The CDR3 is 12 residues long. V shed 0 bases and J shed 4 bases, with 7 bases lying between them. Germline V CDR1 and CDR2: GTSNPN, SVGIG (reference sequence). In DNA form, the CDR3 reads TGTGCCTGGAGTGTTTCCGTATACGAGCAGTACTTC. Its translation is CAWSVSVYEQYF.